A selection of T cell receptor beta chains follows, all from one sample in a study of post-analysis software for immune sequencing data. MiXCR, applied by TCRdb to the PCR reads, yields one record per CDR3 protein. The data contain under 900,000 distinct CDR3 sequences, around 50% of them singletons. The sequenced sample was blood. The receptors were sampled from a girl under 18 with multiple sclerosis. Both conserved end residues are part of each CDR3. A D gene is named only where the DNA matches it firmly. Size is omitted from some rows. Given values are once, few, many or a class for expanded clones.

len	v_gene	abundance	j_gene	d_gene	CDR3aa	CDR3nt
14	TRBV6-2/TRBV6-3	.	TRBJ2-1	TRBD1	CASSLRQGNNEQFF	TGTGCCAGCAGTCTCCGACAGGGGAACAATGAGCAGTTCTTC
18	TRBV12-3/TRBV12-4	few	TRBJ1-1	TRBD1	CASSLEWDSALRNTEAFF	TGTGCCAGCAGTTTAGAGTGGGACAGCGCCCTCAGGAACACTGAAGCTTTCTTT
19	TRBV3-1	.	TRBJ2-1	.	CASSRRSELSLVQYNEQFF	TGTGCCAGCAGCAGAAGGTCGGAGCTGAGCCTAGTCCAGTACAATGAGCAGTTCTTC
14	TRBV7-9	few	TRBJ2-7	TRBD1	CASSPRGFPYEQYF	TGTGCCAGCAGCCCCAGGGGGTTTCCCTACGAGCAGTACTTC
16	TRBV5-1	.	TRBJ2-1	TRBD2	CASSLAYRGGLNEQFF	TGCGCCAGCAGCTTGGCTTATCGGGGGGGCCTCAATGAGCAGTTCTTC
17	TRBV7-2	.	TRBJ2-6	TRBD1	CASSRTGFLPGANVLTF	TGTGCCAGCAGCCGGACAGGGTTTCTACCCGGGGCCAACGTCCTGACTTTC
14	TRBV5-1	.	TRBJ2-7	TRBD1	CASSVDRKREEQYF	TGCGCCAGCAGCGTGGACAGGAAACGAGAAGAGCAGTACTTC
15	TRBV13	.	TRBJ2-7	TRBD1	CASSTPGQGGYEQYF	TGTGCCAGCAGCACGCCGGGACAGGGTGGTTACGAGCAGTACTTC
12	TRBV29-1	.	TRBJ2-3	TRBD1	CSVDRQGRTQYF	TGCAGCGTCGACAGACAGGGAAGGACGCAGTATTTT
15	TRBV5-1	.	TRBJ2-1	TRBD2	CASSLNQRGYNEQFF	TGCGCCAGCAGCTTGAACCAGCGGGGCTACAATGAGCAGTTCTTC
17	TRBV5-1	few	TRBJ2-5	TRBD2	CASSLANTGGHEEAQYF	TGCGCCAGCAGCTTGGCCAACACGGGAGGGCATGAAGAGGCCCAGTACTTC
14	TRBV7-2	.	TRBJ2-5	.	CASSLRDQVETQYF	TGTGCCAGCAGCTTAAGGGACCAGGTGGAGACCCAGTACTTC
16	TRBV5-1	.	TRBJ2-7	TRBD2	CASSLGLAGGPYEQYF	TGCGCCAGCAGCTTGGGTTTGGCGGGAGGGCCGTACGAGCAGTACTTC
14	TRBV5-1	.	TRBJ2-7	.	CASSLGRQDKRGYF	TGCGCCAGCAGCTTGGGTCGACAGGACAAGAGAGGGTACTTC
12	TRBV29-1	.	TRBJ1-2	.	CSTPGRTYGYTF	TGCAGCACCCCGGGCAGGACCTATGGCTACACCTTC